The next 4 T cell receptor beta chains were all read from a single sample in a study of cytomegalovirus exposure and HLA in healthy donors. It was with 60 Vbeta and 13 Jbeta primers that the PCR ran. Method: immunoSEQ multiplex PCR; TCRdb's copy keeps in-frame clones and lacks some. Among about 200,000 clones, roughly 84% were seen once, and the ten largest hold about 1.7%. The sample taken for sequencing was PBMCs. The receptors originated from a man aged 50-60 years in good health and CMV-seronegative.

V gene TRBV5-1 combines with J gene TRBJ2-7; 7 nucleotides align to TRBD1. The CDR3 consists of 14 residues. CDR1 is SGHRS and CDR2 is YFSETQ in the germline V gene. The J segment lost 3 bases and the V segment lost 4 bases, leaving 7 bases of the junction unmatched. CDR3 residues: CASSLRQGYYEQYF. CDR3 sequence (DNA): TGCGCCAGCAGCCTAAGACAGGGCTACTACGAGCAGTACTTC.

This chain connects TRBV5-4 to TRBJ2-1; D may be TRBD2 (6 bases). Germline loops: CDR1 SGHNT, CDR2 YYREEE (reference sequence). V lost 0 bases, J lost 0 bases, and 7 bases lay in between. This CDR3 region has 15 residues. The CDR3 DNA reads as TGTGCCAGCAGCTTGGACGGGAGCTCCTACAATGAGCAGTTCTTC. This translates into CASSLDGSSYNEQFF.

The chain combines TRBV29-1 with TRBJ2-7; 7 bases match TRBD1. The V and J ends lost 4 bases and 2 bases, in that order; junction bases with no gene match: 14. Germline V gene data show CDR1 as SQVTM and CDR2 as ANQGSEA. The CDR3 is 16 amino acids. CDR3 sequence: CSVGPNRGKIAYEQYF. The CDR3 DNA reads as TGCAGCGTTGGGCCTAACAGGGGAAAGATCGCCTACGAGCAGTACTTC.

This clone occurred a few times. V gene TRBV30 combines with J gene TRBJ2-3, with D maybe TRBD1 (5 bases). CDR1 GTSNPN and CDR2 SVGIG come from the germline V gene (reference sequence). This CDR3 is 12 amino acids long. With 6 bases removed from V and 4 bases from J, the gap between germline ends came to 11 bases. CDR3 protein: CACSGFSDTQYF. The DNA of the CDR3 is TGTGCCTGTTCAGGGTTCTCAGATACGCAGTATTTT.